What follows is one TCR beta chain and its context. The record originates from a study of blood T cell repertoires in COVID-19. The CDR3 has 16 residues. Germline V gives CDR1 LGHDT, CDR2 YNNKEL (reference sequence). The trim removed 4 bases at V and 4 bases at J, leaving 9 bases unmatched. The method was immunoSEQ multiplex PCR; TCRdb's version includes in-frame clones alone and lacks a portion of them. The repertoire holds 150,000 to 200,000 clones, with roughly four fifths as singletons. The sequence was obtained from a man aged 55 to 69 with active or convalescent COVID-19. The source material was peripheral blood. The chain links TRBV3-1 (or the pseudogene TRBV3-2) to TRBJ2-1; 8 nucleotides line up with TRBD2. CDR3 region: CASSPPGKRGYNEQFF. CDR3 coding DNA: TGTGCCAGCAGCCCCCCCGGGAAGCGGGGGTACAATGAGCAGTTCTTC.